Listed below are T cell receptor beta chains from one sample, sequenced in a study of cytomegalovirus exposure and HLA in healthy donors. Sequencing used immunoSEQ multiplex PCR; TCRdb keeps in-frame clones, though not all of them. The repertoire holds roughly 230,000 clones, with around four fifths as singletons. The specimen was PBMCs. The receptors come from a boy aged 5-17 years in good health and CMV-seronegative. CDR3s include the opening cysteine and the closing phenylalanine or tryptophan. Fields, in order: D gene, J gene, V gene, clone size, CDR3 protein, CDR3 DNA. The D gene is left open where the match is weak. Only some rows state a clone size, as once, few, many or a class for expanded clones.

D gene: NA; J gene: TRBJ2-2; V gene: TRBV27; clone size: NA; CDR3 protein: CASSEENTGELFF; CDR3 DNA: TGTGCCAGCAGTGAGGAGAACACCGGGGAGCTGTTTTTT
D gene: NA; J gene: TRBJ2-7; V gene: TRBV28; clone size: few; CDR3 protein: CASTASGYFTYEQYF; CDR3 DNA: TGTGCCAGCACCGCGTCAGGGTACTTCACTTACGAGCAGTACTTC
D gene: NA; J gene: TRBJ2-3; V gene: TRBV6-6; clone size: NA; CDR3 protein: CASSFDRDTQYF; CDR3 DNA: TGTGCCAGCAGTTTTGACAGAGATACGCAGTATTTT
D gene: TRBD1; J gene: TRBJ2-7; V gene: TRBV7-2; clone size: NA; CDR3 protein: CASSATGATYEQYF; CDR3 DNA: TGTGCCAGCAGCGCGACAGGGGCAACCTACGAGCAGTACTTC
D gene: NA; J gene: TRBJ1-1; V gene: TRBV7-9; clone size: few; CDR3 protein: CASSLMGQLENTEAFF; CDR3 DNA: TGTGCCAGCAGCTTGATGGGGCAGCTCGAGAACACTGAAGCTTTCTTT
D gene: TRBD1; J gene: TRBJ1-1; V gene: TRBV2; clone size: NA; CDR3 protein: CARLTGGENNHLAFF; CDR3 DNA: TGTGCCAGACTCACAGGGGGAGAAAACAACCACCTAGCTTTCTTT
D gene: TRBD1; J gene: TRBJ1-3; V gene: TRBV7-2; clone size: NA; CDR3 protein: CASSARTGAGNTIYF; CDR3 DNA: TGTGCCAGCAGCGCGCGGACAGGGGCTGGAAACACCATATATTTT
D gene: TRBD1; J gene: TRBJ1-6; V gene: TRBV30; clone size: NA; CDR3 protein: CAWSVQGAINSPLHF; CDR3 DNA: TGTGCCTGGAGTGTGCAGGGGGCCATTAATTCACCCCTCCACTTT
D gene: NA; J gene: TRBJ2-1; V gene: TRBV4-1; clone size: few; CDR3 protein: CASSQWLHDNEQFF; CDR3 DNA: TGCGCCAGCAGCCAGTGGTTACACGACAATGAGCAGTTCTTC
D gene: TRBD1; J gene: TRBJ1-4; V gene: TRBV5-4; clone size: NA; CDR3 protein: CASSLPQGASINEKLFF; CDR3 DNA: TGTGCCAGCAGCTTGCCGCAGGGGGCATCGATTAATGAAAAACTGTTTTTT
D gene: TRBD2; J gene: TRBJ2-5; V gene: TRBV30; clone size: few; CDR3 protein: CAWSVKASGRGEETQYF; CDR3 DNA: TGTGCCTGGAGTGTTAAGGCTAGCGGGAGAGGGGAAGAGACCCAGTACTTC
D gene: NA; J gene: TRBJ1-2; V gene: TRBV7-5; clone size: NA; CDR3 protein: CARGAAGEWNYGYTF; CDR3 DNA: TGTGCCAGAGGAGCGGCGGGGGAGTGGAACTATGGCTACACCTTC
D gene: TRBD2; J gene: TRBJ2-3; V gene: TRBV4-2; clone size: NA; CDR3 protein: CASSQDPPTILAGGPTDTQYF; CDR3 DNA: TGTGCCAGCAGCCAAGATCCCCCGACAATTTTGGCGGGGGGCCCCACAGATACGCAGTATTTT
D gene: NA; J gene: TRBJ1-5; V gene: TRBV30; clone size: few; CDR3 protein: CAWSVLSENQPQHF; CDR3 DNA: TGTGCCTGGAGTGTTCTGTCAGAAAATCAGCCCCAGCATTTT
D gene: NA; J gene: TRBJ1-3; V gene: TRBV11-3; clone size: NA; CDR3 protein: CASSLYRGEDTIYF; CDR3 DNA: TGTGCCAGCAGCTTATATCGGGGAGAGGACACCATATATTTT
D gene: TRBD1; J gene: TRBJ1-2; V gene: TRBV2; clone size: NA; CDR3 protein: CASSERGPPYGYTF; CDR3 DNA: TGTGCCAGCAGTGAGAGGGGGCCGCCCTATGGCTACACCTTC
D gene: NA; J gene: TRBJ2-1; V gene: TRBV13; clone size: NA; CDR3 protein: CASSSPPGAEEFNEQFF; CDR3 DNA: TGTGCCAGCAGCTCCCCCCCAGGAGCGGAAGAATTTAATGAGCAGTTCTTC
D gene: TRBD1; J gene: TRBJ2-1; V gene: TRBV27; clone size: NA; CDR3 protein: CASSFGTAIYEQFF; CDR3 DNA: TGTGCCAGCAGTTTCGGGACAGCGATCTATGAGCAGTTCTTC
D gene: NA; J gene: TRBJ1-1; V gene: TRBV5-1; clone size: NA; CDR3 protein: CASSFGDSGWDEAFF; CDR3 DNA: TGCGCCAGCAGCTTCGGGGATAGTGGGTGGGATGAAGCTTTCTTT
D gene: TRBD1; J gene: TRBJ1-4; V gene: TRBV11-3; clone size: NA; CDR3 protein: CASSLVNRGREKLFF; CDR3 DNA: TGTGCCAGCAGCTTAGTCAACAGGGGAAGGGAAAAACTGTTTTTT
D gene: NA; J gene: TRBJ2-1; V gene: TRBV7-9; clone size: few; CDR3 protein: CASSLAQGNEQFF; CDR3 DNA: TGTGCCAGCAGCTTAGCTCAGGGGAATGAGCAGTTCTTC
D gene: TRBD1; J gene: TRBJ1-3; V gene: TRBV6-6; clone size: few; CDR3 protein: CASRGDSSGNTIYF; CDR3 DNA: TGTGCCAGCAGGGGGGACAGCTCTGGAAACACCATATATTTT
D gene: NA; J gene: TRBJ1-3; V gene: TRBV11-2; clone size: NA; CDR3 protein: CASSVDSPFGTIYF; CDR3 DNA: TGTGCCAGCAGCGTTGACAGTCCGTTTGGCACCATATATTTT
D gene: NA; J gene: TRBJ1-2; V gene: TRBV11-1; clone size: NA; CDR3 protein: CASSSGTRTNYGYTF; CDR3 DNA: TGTGCCAGCAGCTCTGGGACACGAACTAACTATGGCTACACCTTC
D gene: NA; J gene: TRBJ1-1; V gene: TRBV30; clone size: few; CDR3 protein: CAWSLDTENTEAFF; CDR3 DNA: TGTGCCTGGAGTTTGGACACCGAGAACACTGAAGCTTTCTTT
D gene: NA; J gene: TRBJ2-3; V gene: TRBV6-6; clone size: NA; CDR3 protein: CASSHLDIGTDTQYF; CDR3 DNA: TGTGCCAGCAGCCACCTGGACATTGGCACAGATACGCAGTATTTT
D gene: NA; J gene: TRBJ2-5; V gene: TRBV29-1; clone size: few; CDR3 protein: CSVEGASSQETQYF; CDR3 DNA: TGCAGCGTTGAAGGGGCCAGCTCCCAGGAGACCCAGTACTTC
D gene: TRBD2; J gene: TRBJ2-2; V gene: TRBV19; clone size: NA; CDR3 protein: CASKAGASTGELFF; CDR3 DNA: TGTGCCAGTAAAGCGGGAGCGAGCACCGGGGAGCTGTTTTTT
D gene: NA; J gene: TRBJ2-7; V gene: TRBV2; clone size: NA; CDR3 protein: CARARDGTYEQYF; CDR3 DNA: TGTGCCAGGGCGCGGGACGGAACCTACGAGCAGTACTTC
D gene: TRBD2; J gene: TRBJ2-1; V gene: TRBV27; clone size: once; CDR3 protein: CASSRTSGGRHVAQFF; CDR3 DNA: TGTGCCAGCAGTAGGACTAGCGGGGGACGACATGTGGCGCAGTTCTTC
D gene: TRBD2; J gene: TRBJ2-4; V gene: TRBV18; clone size: NA; CDR3 protein: CASSPTSGTAKNIQYF; CDR3 DNA: TGTGCCAGCTCACCTACTAGCGGGACGGCCAAAAACATTCAGTACTTC
D gene: NA; J gene: TRBJ1-1; V gene: TRBV4-2; clone size: few; CDR3 protein: CASSQEGGQNTEAFF; CDR3 DNA: TGTGCCAGCAGCCAAGAAGGGGGACAGAACACTGAAGCTTTCTTT
D gene: NA; J gene: TRBJ1-1; V gene: TRBV2; clone size: NA; CDR3 protein: CASSERGVGTEAFF; CDR3 DNA: TGTGCCAGCAGTGAAAGGGGTGTTGGCACTGAAGCTTTCTTT
D gene: NA; J gene: TRBJ1-2; V gene: TRBV29-1; clone size: NA; CDR3 protein: CSVASLRWGYTF; CDR3 DNA: TGCAGCGTTGCATCGTTGCGGTGGGGCTACACCTTC
D gene: NA; J gene: TRBJ2-1; V gene: TRBV7-9; clone size: NA; CDR3 protein: CASSSGWNEQFF; CDR3 DNA: TGTGCCAGCAGCTCAGGGTGGAATGAGCAGTTCTTC
D gene: TRBD2; J gene: TRBJ2-1; V gene: TRBV27; clone size: NA; CDR3 protein: CASSFAAGGGYNEQFF; CDR3 DNA: TGTGCCAGCAGTTTTGCAGCGGGAGGCGGTTACAATGAGCAGTTCTTC
D gene: TRBD1; J gene: TRBJ2-2; V gene: TRBV5-4; clone size: few; CDR3 protein: CASSNGLTGGNTGELFF; CDR3 DNA: TGTGCCAGCAGCAATGGATTGACAGGGGGAAACACCGGGGAGCTGTTTTTT
D gene: NA; J gene: TRBJ2-5; V gene: TRBV9; clone size: once; CDR3 protein: CASSVANQETQYF; CDR3 DNA: TGTGCCAGCAGCGTAGCCAACCAAGAGACCCAGTACTTC
D gene: TRBD1; J gene: TRBJ2-5; V gene: TRBV5-1; clone size: NA; CDR3 protein: CASSPRDRGQETQYF; CDR3 DNA: TGCGCCAGCAGCCCCCGGGACAGGGGGCAAGAGACCCAGTACTTC
D gene: NA; J gene: TRBJ1-2; V gene: TRBV6-1; clone size: NA; CDR3 protein: CASSETAGYGYTF; CDR3 DNA: TGTGCCAGCAGTGAGACAGCAGGCTATGGCTACACCTTC
D gene: NA; J gene: TRBJ1-2; V gene: TRBV6-5; clone size: once; CDR3 protein: CASSLRSHYGYTF; CDR3 DNA: TGTGCCAGCAGTTTGAGGTCCCACTATGGCTACACCTTC
D gene: TRBD2; J gene: TRBJ2-2; V gene: TRBV11-1; clone size: few; CDR3 protein: CASSSRGRAPGELFF; CDR3 DNA: TGTGCCAGCAGCTCTCGCGGGAGGGCCCCCGGGGAGCTGTTTTTT
D gene: TRBD2; J gene: TRBJ2-5; V gene: TRBV7-2; clone size: NA; CDR3 protein: CASSLQGLAGEWGETQYF; CDR3 DNA: TGTGCCAGCAGTCTCCAGGGACTAGCGGGAGAATGGGGAGAGACCCAGTACTTC
D gene: TRBD1; J gene: TRBJ2-1; V gene: TRBV7-2; clone size: NA; CDR3 protein: CASSLNDGTGGNEQFF; CDR3 DNA: TGTGCCAGCAGCTTGAATGACGGGACAGGGGGCAATGAGCAGTTCTTC
D gene: NA; J gene: TRBJ1-2; V gene: TRBV7-9; clone size: NA; CDR3 protein: CASSLGIATGGFYGYTF; CDR3 DNA: TGTGCCAGCAGCTTAGGTATTGCTACAGGCGGATTCTATGGCTACACCTTC
D gene: TRBD1; J gene: TRBJ1-3; V gene: TRBV6-6; clone size: NA; CDR3 protein: CASRFRQGADTIYF; CDR3 DNA: TGTGCCAGCAGATTCAGACAGGGTGCGGACACCATATATTTT
D gene: TRBD1; J gene: TRBJ1-2; V gene: TRBV7-9; clone size: NA; CDR3 protein: CASSSYTGGNYGYTF; CDR3 DNA: TGTGCCAGCAGCTCGTACACAGGGGGCAACTATGGCTACACCTTC
D gene: NA; J gene: TRBJ1-4; V gene: TRBV21-1; clone size: NA; CDR3 protein: CASSKGWSGHLGEKLFF; CDR3 DNA: TGTGCCAGCAGCAAAGGGTGGTCGGGACATCTCGGGGAAAAACTGTTTTTT
D gene: NA; J gene: TRBJ2-1; V gene: TRBV5-1; clone size: NA; CDR3 protein: CASSLAGGGRNNEQFF; CDR3 DNA: TGCGCCAGCAGCTTGGCCGGCGGGGGCCGGAACAATGAGCAGTTCTTC
D gene: NA; J gene: TRBJ2-7; V gene: TRBV5-6; clone size: NA; CDR3 protein: CASSLAVSYEQYF; CDR3 DNA: TGTGCCAGCAGCTTGGCTGTCTCCTACGAGCAGTACTTC
D gene: NA; J gene: TRBJ1-1; V gene: TRBV13; clone size: NA; CDR3 protein: CASSLSPGASNTEAFF; CDR3 DNA: TGTGCCAGCAGCTTATCGCCAGGGGCTTCTAACACTGAAGCTTTCTTT
D gene: NA; J gene: TRBJ1-2; V gene: TRBV16; clone size: NA; CDR3 protein: CASSHEPRYGYTF; CDR3 DNA: TGTGCCAGCAGCCACGAGCCGCGGTATGGCTACACCTTC
D gene: NA; J gene: TRBJ2-7; V gene: TRBV4-1; clone size: NA; CDR3 protein: CASSHVAQSGTYEQYF; CDR3 DNA: TGCGCCAGCAGCCACGTGGCCCAAAGCGGCACCTACGAGCAGTACTTC
D gene: TRBD2; J gene: TRBJ2-1; V gene: TRBV4-2; clone size: once; CDR3 protein: CASSQASGSSYNEQFF; CDR3 DNA: TGTGCCAGCAGCCAAGCCAGCGGGAGCTCCTACAATGAGCAGTTCTTC
D gene: TRBD1; J gene: TRBJ2-7; V gene: TRBV7-8; clone size: NA; CDR3 protein: CASSPRQGATSYEQYF; CDR3 DNA: TGTGCCAGCAGCCCGAGACAGGGGGCAACATCCTACGAGCAGTACTTC
D gene: NA; J gene: TRBJ2-2; V gene: TRBV15; clone size: NA; CDR3 protein: CATSRTGDFAGELFF; CDR3 DNA: TGTGCCACCAGCCGTACCGGGGACTTTGCCGGGGAGCTGTTTTTT
D gene: TRBD1; J gene: TRBJ2-3; V gene: TRBV2; clone size: NA; CDR3 protein: CASTGDRGTDTQYF; CDR3 DNA: TGTGCCAGCACCGGGGACAGGGGCACAGATACGCAGTATTTT
D gene: TRBD2; J gene: TRBJ2-2; V gene: TRBV6-1; clone size: NA; CDR3 protein: CASSGLAGAMNTGELFF; CDR3 DNA: TGTGCCAGCAGTGGACTAGCGGGGGCCATGAACACCGGGGAGCTGTTTTTT
D gene: NA; J gene: TRBJ1-2; V gene: TRBV7-2; clone size: NA; CDR3 protein: CASSFETGRAGGYTF; CDR3 DNA: TGTGCCAGCAGCTTCGAAACGGGACGGGCGGGAGGCTACACCTTC
D gene: NA; J gene: TRBJ1-2; V gene: TRBV4-1; clone size: NA; CDR3 protein: CASSQVIRGNYGYTF; CDR3 DNA: TGCGCCAGCAGCCAAGTAATTCGGGGTAACTATGGCTACACCTTC